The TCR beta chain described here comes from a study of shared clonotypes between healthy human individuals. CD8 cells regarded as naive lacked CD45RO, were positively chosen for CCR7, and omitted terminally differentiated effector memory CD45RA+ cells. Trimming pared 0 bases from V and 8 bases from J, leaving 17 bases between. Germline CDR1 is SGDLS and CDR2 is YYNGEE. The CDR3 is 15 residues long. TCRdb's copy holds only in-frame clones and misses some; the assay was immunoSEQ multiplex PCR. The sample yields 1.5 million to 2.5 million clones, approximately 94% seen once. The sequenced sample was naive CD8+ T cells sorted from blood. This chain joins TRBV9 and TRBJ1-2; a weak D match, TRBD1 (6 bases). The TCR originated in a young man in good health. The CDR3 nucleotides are TGTGCCAGCAGCGTAGTAGAAGGGGGGATCGAGGGCTACACCTTC. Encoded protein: CASSVVEGGIEGYTF.